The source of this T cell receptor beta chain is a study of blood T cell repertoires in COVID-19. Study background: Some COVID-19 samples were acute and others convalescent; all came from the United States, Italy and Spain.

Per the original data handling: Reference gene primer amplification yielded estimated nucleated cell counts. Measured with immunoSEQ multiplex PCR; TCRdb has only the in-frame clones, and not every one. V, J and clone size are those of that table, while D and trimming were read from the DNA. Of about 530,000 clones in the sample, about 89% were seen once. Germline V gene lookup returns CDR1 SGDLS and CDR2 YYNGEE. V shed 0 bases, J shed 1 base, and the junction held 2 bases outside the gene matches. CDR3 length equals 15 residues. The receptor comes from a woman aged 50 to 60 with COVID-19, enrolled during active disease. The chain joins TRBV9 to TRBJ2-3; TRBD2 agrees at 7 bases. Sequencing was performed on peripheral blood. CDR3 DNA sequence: TGTGCCAGCAGCGTAGCGGGACTACGCACAGATACGCAGTATTTT. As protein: CASSVAGLRTDTQYF.